Listed here are 15 T cell receptor beta chains from one sample, sequenced in a study of Tregs in tolerant kidney transplant recipients (dated 2019 in TCRdb). The library was obtained by the immunoSEQ multiplex PCR assay. This immuneACCESS table, as held by TCRdb, lists in-frame sequences with V and J called but not all clones. Of the missing ones, under half trace to an unresolved V gene in checked studies; the others have no known cause. For this sample there are under 100,000 clones; 90% to 95% appear just once. Of the sample, over 4% is held by the ten largest clones. Sequencing was carried out using CD8+ T cells from blood. These receptors came from a human donor in good health.

This chain connects TRBV6-5 to TRBJ1-5; D perhaps matches TRBD1 (5 bases). CDR1 is MNHEY and CDR2 is SVGAGI in the germline V gene. V lost 8 bases to trimming and J lost 0 bases, with 14 bases between them. The CDR3 covers 15 residues. The CDR3 loop reads CASCREEGSNQPQHF. DNA for the CDR3: TGTGCCAGCTGCAGGGAGGAGGGTAGCAATCAGCCCCAGCATTTT.

The rearrangement uses TRBV4-1 and TRBJ2-3, with 12 nucleotides matching TRBD2. V lost 5 bases to trimming and J lost 6 bases; unmatched junction nucleotides: 6. The CDR3 is 15 residues long. Germline V CDR1 and CDR2: MGHRA, YSYEKL. The CDR3 region is CASSTLAGGGDTQYF. CDR3 nucleotide sequence: TGCGCCAGCAGCACACTAGCGGGGGGTGGGGATACGCAGTATTTT.

The J gene is TRBJ2-1, the V gene TRBV27; 11 bases are a match to TRBD2. CDR1 MNHEY and CDR2 SMNVEV come from the germline V gene (reference sequence). With V trimmed by 7 bases and J by 3 bases, 8 bases remained unmatched. This CDR3 spans 16 amino acids. This CDR3 is CASTRGTSGIYNEQFF. The DNA of the CDR3 is TGTGCCAGCACCCGAGGGACTAGCGGTATCTACAATGAGCAGTTCTTC.

The rearrangement links TRBV4-2 to TRBJ2-7; D possibly corresponds to TRBD1 (6 bases). CDR3 length: 14 amino acids. The germline V and J ends were trimmed by 4 bases and 2 bases, with 12 bases remaining between them. Germline V CDR1 and CDR2: LGHNA, YNFKEQ. CDR3 amino acids: CASSPWDTTYEQYF. In DNA form, the CDR3 reads TGTGCCAGCAGCCCATGGGACACAACCTACGAGCAGTACTTC.

The chain is built from TRBV27 and TRBJ2-3, with D perhaps TRBD2 (5 bases). With 3 bases removed from V and 2 bases from J, the gap between germline ends came to 9 bases. Per the germline V gene, CDR1 is MNHEY and CDR2 is SMNVEV (reference sequence). This CDR3 comprises 14 residues. This CDR3 is CASSFPGSTDTQYF. CDR3 nucleotide sequence: TGTGCCAGCAGTTTCCCGGGATCCACAGATACGCAGTATTTT.

CDR3 in DNA: TGTGCCAGCAGTTTAAGGGGGTACAATCAGCCCCAGCATTTT. Its translation: CASSLRGYNQPQHF. The J gene is TRBJ1-5, the V gene TRBV27; D perhaps matches TRBD1 (6 bases). V shed 2 bases and J shed 3 bases, with 8 bases lying between them. This CDR3 has 14 residues. Germline lookup yields CDR1 MNHEY and CDR2 SMNVEV (reference sequence).

The genes are TRBV7-9 and TRBJ2-7, with D unresolved. There are 13 residues in the CDR3. The V end was cut by 6 bases, the J end by 3 bases, with 12 bases between. Germline values: CDR1 SEHNR, CDR2 FQNEAQ (reference sequence). CDR3 sequence: CASRPPADYEQYF. DNA for the CDR3: TGTGCCAGCAGACCACCGGCGGACTACGAGCAGTACTTC.

This chain joins TRBV10-1 and TRBJ2-2, with 7 bases aligning to TRBD1. V lost 4 bases and J lost 4; bases outside the gene matches: 12. The CDR3 is 17 residues long. Germline V CDR1 and CDR2: WNHNN, SYGVQD (reference sequence). Written as DNA, the CDR3 is TGCGCCAGCAGTGTAGACAGGGTGGCCGAAGGCACCGGGGAGCTGTTTTTT. As protein: CASSVDRVAEGTGELFF.

The sample holds a few counts of this clone. CDR3 residues: CASSLSPGAGDYEQYF. Written as DNA, the CDR3 is TGTGCCAGCAGTTTATCCCCGGGGGCAGGGGACTACGAGCAGTACTTC. This chain uses TRBV27 with TRBJ2-7; D may be TRBD1 or TRBD2 (6 bases each). Per the germline V gene, CDR1 is MNHEY and CDR2 is SMNVEV (reference sequence). CDR3 size: 16 residues. V was trimmed by 0 bases and J by 3 bases, leaving 15 bases between them.

This chain joins TRBV6-1 and TRBJ1-3; 12 bases agree with TRBD1. Looked up from germline, CDR1 is MNHNS and CDR2 is SASEGT. The CDR3 has 15 residues. The V and J ends lost 6 bases and 3 bases, in that order; junction bases with no gene match: 3. CDR3 nucleotide sequence: TGTGCCAGCAGGGGACAGGGGGCACATGGAAACACCATATATTTT. It translates to CASRGQGAHGNTIYF.

The genes are TRBV6-6 and TRBJ2-7; D not resolved. The CDR3 covers 12 residues. The germline CDR1 and CDR2 sequences are MNHNY and SVGAGI (reference sequence). Trimming left V 1 base short and J 5 bases short, with 6 bases between. The CDR3 protein is CASSYLRNEQYF. The CDR3 DNA follows: TGTGCCAGCAGTTACTTAAGGAACGAGCAGTACTTC.

The chain links TRBV4-2 to TRBJ2-3, with D maybe TRBD2 (6 bases). Germline CDR1 reads LGHNA; CDR2 reads YNFKEQ. This CDR3 has 16 amino acids. The V and J ends lost 0 bases and 0 bases respectively, with 10 bases between them. This CDR3 reads CASSQEEGSSTDTQYF. CDR3 coding DNA: TGTGCCAGCAGCCAAGAGGAGGGTTCCAGCACAGATACGCAGTATTTT.

The chain is built from TRBV4-1 and TRBJ2-7; a weak D match, TRBD2 (6 bases). Trimming shortened V by 3 bases and J by 3 bases, and 15 bases separated the two germline ends. This CDR3 is 15 amino acids long. In germline, CDR1 is MGHRA, CDR2 YSYEKL. CDR3 DNA sequence: TGCGCCAGCAGCCACGGGACGACTAGGAACTACGAGCAGTACTTC. Translating it yields CASSHGTTRNYEQYF.

This sequence joins TRBV14 and TRBJ2-7; D is undetermined. V lost 6 bases, J lost 0 bases, and 9 bases lay in between. The CDR3 has 13 residues. Germline CDR1 is SGHDN and CDR2 is FVKESK. The CDR3 DNA follows: TGTGCCAGCAGAGCCAGGAGCTCCTACGAGCAGTACTTC. Translation: CASRARSSYEQYF.

This chain uses TRBV7-9 with TRBJ2-1, with 10 positions matching TRBD1. The V and J ends lost 11 bases and 7 bases, in that order; junction bases with no gene match: 8. Looked up from germline, CDR1 is SEHNR and CDR2 is FQNEAQ (reference sequence). The CDR3 extends over 13 amino acids. The CDR3 DNA is TGTGCCGAGTATGGGACAGGGGAAAATGAGCAGTTCTTC. This sequence encodes CAEYGTGENEQFF. The variable domain in full, with the rest retrieved from reference TRBV7-9 and TRBJ2-1, is DTGVSQNPRHKITKRGQNVTFRCDPISEHNRLYWYRQTLGQGPEFLTYFQNEAQLEKSRLLSDRFSAERPKGSFSTLEIQRTEQGDSAMYLCAEYGTGENEQFFGPGTRLTVL.